The 32 T cell receptor beta chains below all came from one sample that was sequenced in a study of blood T cell repertoires in COVID-19. TCRdb keeps only in-frame clones here, not all; method: immunoSEQ multiplex PCR. Of roughly 140,000 clones in the sample, roughly 79% were seen once. Sequencing used peripheral blood. The origin of the receptors is a man aged 45-65 years with active or convalescent COVID-19.

V and J are TRBV5-1 and TRBJ1-6; 7 positions match TRBD1. The CDR3 covers 15 residues. Germline CDR1 reads SGHRS; CDR2 reads YFSETQ. The trim removed 3 bases at V and 8 bases at J, leaving 8 bases unmatched. CDR3 loop: CASSSDRGLDSPLHF. DNA of the CDR3: TGCGCCAGCAGCTCCGATAGGGGGCTCGATTCACCCCTCCACTTT.

This rearrangement joins TRBV19 to TRBJ1-1, with no clear D. Trimming pared 3 bases from V and 6 bases from J, leaving 11 bases between. CDR1 is LNHDA and CDR2 is SQIVND in the germline V gene (reference sequence). The CDR3 has 13 amino acids. The CDR3: CASSIQQRSEAFF. In DNA, the CDR3 is TGTGCCAGTAGTATTCAGCAGCGGTCTGAAGCTTTCTTT.

The chain recombines TRBV2 with TRBJ2-7, with 7 nucleotides matching TRBD1. The CDR3 covers 14 residues. Germline-derived CDR1 and CDR2 are SNHLY and FYNNEI. J gave up 1 base and V 5 bases, and 5 bases lay outside the gene matches. In DNA form, the CDR3 reads TGTGCCAGCAGTATCGGGGACAGATCCTACGAGCAGTACTTC. Amino acids: CASSIGDRSYEQYF.

This clone occurred once. The gene calls are TRBV3-1 (or the pseudogene TRBV3-2) and TRBJ2-3; 9 bases fit TRBD2. This CDR3 has 16 residues. With 4 bases clipped from V and 5 bases from J, the junction kept 10 bases outside the gene matches. Germline CDR1 reads LGHDT; CDR2 reads YNNKEL (reference sequence). CDR3 sequence: CASSPLAGATGDTQYF. In nucleotides, the CDR3 is TGTGCCAGCAGCCCCTTAGCGGGAGCCACGGGAGATACGCAGTATTTT.

The V gene is TRBV7-9, the J gene TRBJ2-1; the D is unclear. The CDR3 contains 12 residues. Per the germline V gene, CDR1 is SEHNR and CDR2 is FQNEAQ (reference sequence). The V end lost 5 bases, the J end lost 4 bases, and 6 bases lay between the germline ends. The DNA of the CDR3 is TGTGCCAGCAGCCCCCAGTACAATGAGCAGTTCTTC. It specifies CASSPQYNEQFF. The full variable domain, with the rest looked up from reference TRBV7-9 and TRBJ2-1, is DTGVSQNPRHKITKRGQNVTFRCDPISEHNRLYWYRQTLGQGPEFLTYFQNEAQLEKSRLLSDRFSAERPKGSFSTLEIQRTEQGDSAMYLCASSPQYNEQFFGPGTRLTVL.

This clone has just one count. The chain is built from TRBV7-2 and TRBJ2-3; 7 bases agree with TRBD2. The CDR3 spans 15 residues. J was trimmed by 0 bases and V by 3 bases; bases with no gene match: 3. Germline V gene lookup returns CDR1 SGHTA and CDR2 FQGNSA. DNA of the CDR3: TGTGCCAGCAGCTTCGGGACTACCAGCACAGATACGCAGTATTTT. This sequence encodes CASSFGTTSTDTQYF.

This chain connects TRBV3-1 (or the pseudogene TRBV3-2) to TRBJ2-1; TRBD2 agrees at 8 bases. The CDR3 is 15 amino acids. Trimming took 3 bases from V and 2 from J; bases not matched to a gene: 3. Germline V lookup: CDR1 LGHDT, CDR2 YNNKEL (reference sequence). Here the CDR3 DNA reads TGTGCCAGCAGCCAGGGACTAGTGGCCTACAATGAGCAGTTCTTC. It codes for CASSQGLVAYNEQFF.

The chain recombines TRBV5-1 with TRBJ1-4; the D gene is possibly TRBD1 (6 bases). CDR1 and CDR2 (germline): SGHRS, YFSETQ. Trimming removed 1 base at V and 5 bases at J, with 18 bases between. This CDR3 is 17 amino acids long. The CDR3 DNA reads TGCGCCAGCAGCTTGACCTCCCGGGGGCGGGAGAATGAAAAACTGTTTTTT. Amino acids: CASSLTSRGRENEKLFF.

The chain has TRBV21-1 and TRBJ1-4; the D call in the table, TRBD1, was not verified against the DNA. TRBV21-1 constitutes a pseudogene. The CDR3 is 15 amino acids. The CDR3 nucleotides read TGTGCCAGCAGCGATCGGACAGGGGGCGACGGAAAACTGTTTTTT. It specifies CASSDRTGGDGKLFF.

V is TRBV11-3 and J is TRBJ2-5, with 12 positions matching TRBD1. The CDR3 length is 16 residues. J was trimmed by 5 bases and V by 2 bases; bases with no gene match: 6. The germline V gene encodes CDR1 SGHNT and CDR2 YENEEA. CDR3 nucleotide sequence: TGTGCCAGCAGCTTAAGGGACAGGGGGCCTGGCGAGACCCAGTACTTC. The encoded protein is CASSLRDRGPGETQYF. Using reference TRBV11-3 and TRBJ2-5 for the parts outside the CDR3, the full variable domain is EAGVVQSPRYKIIEKKQPVAFWCNPISGHNTLYWYLQNLGQGPELLIRYENEEAVDDSQLPKDRFSAERLKGVDSTLKIQPAELGDSAVYLCASSLRDRGPGETQYFGPGTRLLVL.

The CDR3 sequence: CAISEPGTSGRIYEQYF. The CDR3 DNA reads TGTGCCATCAGTGAGCCCGGGACTAGCGGGAGAATCTACGAGCAGTACTTC. V gene TRBV10-3 combines with J gene TRBJ2-7; the match to TRBD2 covers 14 bases. Unmatched junction bases numbered 6, after V lost 2 bases and J lost 3 bases. Germline V gene data show CDR1 as ENHRY and CDR2 as SYGVKD. The CDR3 totals 17 residues.

The rearrangement uses TRBV28 and TRBJ1-1, with a possible D match to TRBD1 (6 bases). This CDR3 region has 14 residues. Germline V CDR1 and CDR2: MDHEN, SYDVKM. With 3 bases removed from V and 3 bases from J, the gap between germline ends came to 11 bases. The CDR3 coding sequence is TGTGCCAGCAGTTTTTCGGACAGATACACTGAAGCTTTCTTT. Translation: CASSFSDRYTEAFF.

This clone showed up just once. The chain joins TRBV18 to TRBJ1-2, with a tentative D call TRBD1 (6 bases). This CDR3 is built from 18 residues. V lost 3 bases, J lost 8 bases, and 28 bases lay in between. Germline CDR1 and CDR2: KGHSH and LQKENI. DNA for the CDR3: TGTGCCAGCTCACCCGCCAACCCGAGGGGCAGGGGAGTCGCCGGCTACACCTTC. Encoded protein: CASSPANPRGRGVAGYTF.

The chain carries TRBV6-1 and TRBJ2-2, with 7 bases lining up with TRBD2. Per the germline V gene, CDR1 is MNHNS and CDR2 is SASEGT. The CDR3 covers 15 residues. V shed 2 bases and J 7 bases; nucleotides not matched to a gene: 7. CDR3 DNA: TGTGCCAGCAGTGAACTGGCGGGAGCGGTCGGGGAGCTGTTTTTT. Protein sequence: CASSELAGAVGELFF.

The chain joins TRBV29-1 to TRBJ2-3; 8 positions agree with TRBD2. Germline V gene data show CDR1 as SQVTM and CDR2 as ANQGSEA. V shed 6 bases, J shed 0 bases, and the junction held 8 bases outside the gene matches. The CDR3 sequence is 15 residues long. This chain's CDR3 is CSVWGAGGSTDTQYF. The DNA of the CDR3 is TGCAGCGTCTGGGGGGCGGGAGGCAGCACAGATACGCAGTATTTT.

The J gene is TRBJ2-1, the V gene TRBV6-2 or TRBV6-3, with 11 nucleotides matching TRBD2. The CDR3 is 15 residues long. V was pared by 5 bases and J by 3 bases, with 3 bases of the junction left unmatched. CDR1 and CDR2 from the germline V gene are MNHEY and SVGEGT. CDR3 DNA: TGTGCCAGCAGTGTAACTAGCGGGAGCTACAATGAGCAGTTCTTC. As protein: CASSVTSGSYNEQFF.

The V gene is TRBV5-1, the J gene TRBJ2-6, with TRBD1 as a possible D gene (6 bases). The length of the CDR3 is 15 residues. CDR1 is SGHRS and CDR2 is YFSETQ in the germline V gene. Trimming shortened V by 2 bases and J by 0 bases, and 6 bases separated the two germline ends. The CDR3 sequence: CASSLGGSGANVLTF. CDR3 in DNA: TGCGCCAGCAGCTTAGGGGGCTCTGGGGCCAACGTCCTGACTTTC.

This sequence joins TRBV6-2 or TRBV6-3 and TRBJ2-1; 8 bases match TRBD2. The CDR3 covers 16 residues. Germline V gene data show CDR1 as MNHEY and CDR2 as SVGEGT. J was trimmed by 2 bases and V by 0 bases; bases with no gene match: 3. CDR3 sequence (DNA): TGTGCCAGCAGTTACTCGATCGGGAGGGCCTACAATGAGCAGTTCTTC. Its translation: CASSYSIGRAYNEQFF.

Only a few counts were recorded for this clone. The rearrangement links TRBV7-2 to TRBJ2-7; possible D gene TRBD2, 7 bases. The CDR3 covers 16 residues. Trimming left V 6 bases short and J 0 bases short, with 18 bases between. Per the germline V gene, CDR1 is SGHTA and CDR2 is FQGNSA. The CDR3 DNA is TGTGCCAGCAGTTGGGGCGGGGGCGCTAGCTCCTACGAGCAGTACTTC. Translation: CASSWGGGASSYEQYF. Looking up the rest from reference TRBV7-2 and TRBJ2-7 gives the full variable domain: GAGVSQSPSNKVTEKGKDVELRCDPISGHTALYWYRQSLGQGLEFLIYFQGNSAPDKSGLPSDRFSAERTGGSVSTLTIQRTQQEDSAVYLCASSWGGGASSYEQYFGPGTRLTVT.

The chain joins TRBV7-9 to TRBJ2-6; D not resolved. The CDR3 extends over 14 amino acids. Deletions cut 5 bases from V and 3 bases from J, with 8 bases between. Germline V gene sequence: CDR1 SEHNR, CDR2 FQNEAQ (reference sequence). In DNA, the CDR3 is TGTGCCAGCAGCATGGTTAGTGGGGCCAACGTCCTGACTTTC. Translated: CASSMVSGANVLTF.

The chain employs TRBV29-1 and TRBJ1-6; no definite D call. The CDR3 has 13 residues. Germline loops: CDR1 SQVTM, CDR2 ANQGSEA. Trimming removed 6 bases from V and 9 bases from J, with 15 bases in between. CDR3 residues: CSVGMGSGSPLHF. DNA for the CDR3: TGCAGCGTGGGCATGGGCAGTGGTTCACCCCTCCACTTT.

The J gene is TRBJ1-3, the V gene TRBV28, with 7 bases matching TRBD1. V trimming: 2 bases; J trimming: 1 base; junction bases outside the gene matches: 5. Germline V gene sequence: CDR1 MDHEN, CDR2 SYDVKM. CDR3 length: 16 residues. CDR3 sequence: CASSLVGQVSGNTIYF. The CDR3 DNA follows: TGTGCCAGCAGTTTAGTAGGACAGGTTTCTGGAAACACCATATATTTT.

The genes are TRBV27 and TRBJ2-1, with 12 bases identical to TRBD2. The V gene's germline CDR1 is MNHEY and CDR2 SMNVEV (reference sequence). The CDR3 sequence is 19 residues long. J gave up 0 bases and V 4 bases, and 10 bases lay outside the gene matches. Here the CDR3 reads CASSSYGLAGPSSYNEQFF. For the CDR3, the DNA is TGTGCCAGCAGTTCATACGGACTAGCGGGACCAAGCTCCTACAATGAGCAGTTCTTC.

The chain recombines TRBV29-1 with TRBJ1-1; TRBD1 is a possible D gene (5 bases). In germline, CDR1 is SQVTM, CDR2 ANQGSEA. The CDR3 sequence is 13 residues long. The V gene lost 6 bases and the J gene lost 6 bases, with 17 bases spanning the gap. For the CDR3, the DNA is TGCAGCGTCCGGGGAGGTCGGGACGCTGAAGCTTTCTTT. This sequence encodes CSVRGGRDAEAFF.

The V call is TRBV24-1, the J call TRBJ2-1; 8 bases map to TRBD2. Germline CDR1 is KGHDR and CDR2 is SFDVKD. The CDR3 length is 14 residues. The J segment lost 8 bases and the V segment lost 1 base, leaving 3 bases of the junction unmatched. The DNA for the CDR3 is TGTGCCACCAGTGATTTCAGCGGGAGCTATGAGCAGTTCTTC. This translates into CATSDFSGSYEQFF.

The chain couples TRBV5-1 to TRBJ1-4; maybe TRBD1 (5 bases). This CDR3 comprises 15 residues. Germline CDR1 reads SGHRS; CDR2 reads YFSETQ. V was cut by 4 bases and J by 0 bases, with 10 bases left in between. Written as DNA, the CDR3 is TGCGCCAGCAGCGACGGACACGCAACTAATGAAAAACTGTTTTTT. Protein: CASSDGHATNEKLFF.

The chain joins TRBV2 to TRBJ2-1, with 10 bases that match TRBD2. Trimming cost V 6 bases and J 7 bases; bases outside gene matches: 3. The CDR3 extends over 13 amino acids. The germline V gene has CDR1 SNHLY and CDR2 FYNNEI. The CDR3 nucleotides read TGTGCCAGCAGAAGCGGGAGGGCGAATGAGCAGTTCTTC. Amino acids: CASRSGRANEQFF.

The genes are TRBV5-1 and TRBJ2-3; no definite D call. The CDR3 consists of 15 residues. In germline, CDR1 is SGHRS, CDR2 YFSETQ. Trimming stripped 4 bases from V and 0 bases from J, with 12 bases between. CDR3 region: CASSLTTTSTDTQYF. CDR3 DNA sequence: TGCGCCAGCAGCCTAACTACTACTAGCACAGATACGCAGTATTTT.

V gene TRBV11-2 combines with J gene TRBJ2-1; 7 bases fit TRBD1. There are 13 residues in the CDR3. Germline V gives CDR1 SGHAT, CDR2 FQNNGV. V shed 5 bases, J shed 8 bases, and the junction held 6 bases outside the gene matches. CDR3 loop: CASSPDRDHEQFF. CDR3 nucleotides: TGTGCCAGCAGCCCTGACAGGGACCATGAGCAGTTCTTC.

The gene calls are TRBV7-8 and TRBJ1-1; D is unclear. CDR1 and CDR2 (germline): SGHVS, FQNEAQ. The CDR3 covers 14 residues. V was shortened by 1 base and J by 1 base, with 7 bases between the two germline ends. The CDR3 sequence is CASSLGGTNTEAFF. CDR3 sequence (DNA): TGTGCCAGCAGCTTAGGAGGAACGAACACTGAAGCTTTCTTT.

This clone showed up just once. The chain carries TRBV3-1 (or the pseudogene TRBV3-2) and TRBJ1-5; the D is unclear. The CDR3 has 15 residues. V dropped 1 base and J dropped 5 bases, with 12 bases sitting between them. Germline CDR1 LGHDT, CDR2 YNNKEL (reference sequence). The chain's CDR3 is CASSQVVSNDQPQHF. The DNA for the CDR3 is TGTGCCAGCAGCCAAGTCGTGAGCAACGATCAGCCCCAGCATTTT.

The V gene is TRBV28, the J gene TRBJ2-1; TRBD2 agrees at 9 bases. Germline CDR1 is MDHEN and CDR2 is SYDVKM. The V segment lost 5 bases and the J segment 7 bases; nucleotides outside the gene matches: 15. The CDR3 length is 17 residues. The CDR3 DNA is TGTGCCAGCAGTCAGGGGGAGACTAGCGGTGGCTGGAATGAGCAGTTCTTC. Encoded protein: CASSQGETSGGWNEQFF.